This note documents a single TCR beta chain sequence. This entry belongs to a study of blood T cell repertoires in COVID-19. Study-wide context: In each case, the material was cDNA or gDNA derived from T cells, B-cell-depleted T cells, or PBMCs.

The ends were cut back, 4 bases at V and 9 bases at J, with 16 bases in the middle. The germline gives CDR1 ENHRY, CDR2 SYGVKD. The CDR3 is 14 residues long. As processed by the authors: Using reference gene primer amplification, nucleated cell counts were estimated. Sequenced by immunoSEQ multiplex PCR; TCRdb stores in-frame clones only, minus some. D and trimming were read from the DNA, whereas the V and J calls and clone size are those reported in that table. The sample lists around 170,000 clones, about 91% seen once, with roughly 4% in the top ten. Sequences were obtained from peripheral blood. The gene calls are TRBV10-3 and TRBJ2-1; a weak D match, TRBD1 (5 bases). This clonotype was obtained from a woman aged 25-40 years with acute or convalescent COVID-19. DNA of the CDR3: TGTGCCATCAGTGCAGGGATTAATTACGGTGAGCAGTTCTTC. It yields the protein CAISAGINYGEQFF.